This TCR beta chain was identified during a study of cytomegalovirus exposure and HLA in healthy donors. The PCR made use of 60 Vbeta and 13 Jbeta primers. Here immunoSEQ multiplex PCR was the method, and the copy in TCRdb shows in-frame clones only, minus some. Of around 100,000 clones in the sample, 76% were seen once. This CDR3 is 13 amino acids long. Looked up from germline, CDR1 is SGDLS and CDR2 is YYNGEE. V was cut by 0 bases and J by 9 bases, with 12 bases left in between. J is TRBJ1-1 and V is TRBV9, with D unclear. This TCR came from a woman aged 55 to 70 in good health and CMV-seropositive. Source material: PBMCs. Here the CDR3 reads CASSVDSQTKAFF. CDR3 coding DNA: TGTGCCAGCAGCGTAGATAGCCAGACCAAAGCTTTCTTT.